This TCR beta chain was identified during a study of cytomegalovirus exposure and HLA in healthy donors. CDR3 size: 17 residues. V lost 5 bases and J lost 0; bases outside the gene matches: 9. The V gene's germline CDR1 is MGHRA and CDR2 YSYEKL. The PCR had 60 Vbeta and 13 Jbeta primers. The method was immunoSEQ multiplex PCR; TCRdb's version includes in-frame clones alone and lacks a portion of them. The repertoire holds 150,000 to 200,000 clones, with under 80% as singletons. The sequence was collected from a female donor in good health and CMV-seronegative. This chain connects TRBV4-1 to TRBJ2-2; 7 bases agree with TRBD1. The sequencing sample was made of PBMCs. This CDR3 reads CASSYGQARSNTGELFF. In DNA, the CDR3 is TGCGCCAGCAGCTATGGACAGGCCCGCTCGAACACCGGGGAGCTGTTTTTT.